Listed below are T cell receptor beta chains from one sample, sequenced in a study of T cells in narcolepsy. TCRdb's table, derived via immunoSEQ multiplex PCR, lists solely in-frame clones and lacks some. The repertoire holds tens of thousands of clones, with less than 65% as singletons. The specimen sequenced was memory (CD45RA-) CD4+ T cells from blood. All receptors come from a human donor in good health. CDR3s include the opening cysteine and the closing phenylalanine or tryptophan. D genes are given only for firm matches. Size is stated for part of the rows, as once, few or many counts, or as a class when the clone is expanded.

TGTGCCAGCAGTGTGACAGGGGGATCCTACGAGCAGTACTTC,CASSVTGGSYEQYF,TRBJ2-7,-,TRBV28,TRBD1
TGTGCCAGCAGCTTAGCGGCCGGGGGGCACTTCTACTTT,CASSLAAGGHFYF,TRBJ1-6,few,TRBV7-2,-
TGTGCCAGCGATAGGACAGGTGGTGAAAAACTGTTTTTT,CASDRTGGEKLFF,TRBJ1-4,few,TRBV6-6,TRBD1
TGTGCCAGCAGCCCTGACAGCGCGAACACCGGGGAGCTGTTTTTT,CASSPDSANTGELFF,TRBJ2-2,-,TRBV5-4,-
TGTGCCAGCACCCCAGGAGACTCCTCATACAATGAGCAGTTCTTC,CASTPGDSSYNEQFF,TRBJ2-1,few,TRBV7-9,-
TGCAGTGCTCCTGGGACCTACGAGCAGTACTTC,CSAPGTYEQYF,TRBJ2-7,-,TRBV20-1,-
TGCGCCAGCAGCTTCTTTTCGACCCAACTTAACGCTCACAATGAGCAGTTCTTC,CASSFFSTQLNAHNEQFF,TRBJ2-1,once,TRBV5-1,-
TGTGCCAGCAGCCCAACCCGTCCCTACAATGAGCAGTTCTTC,CASSPTRPYNEQFF,TRBJ2-1,-,TRBV5-6,-
TGTGCCAGCAGACCTCTCGACAGGGGGAATACTGAAGCTTTCTTT,CASRPLDRGNTEAFF,TRBJ1-1,few,TRBV9,TRBD1
TGTGCCAGCAGCAAGAGCGGTAAAACTTACGAGCAGTACTTC,CASSKSGKTYEQYF,TRBJ2-7,-,TRBV11-1,-
TGTGCCAGCAGCCGCGGGAGGACCGTCTACGAGCAGTACTTC,CASSRGRTVYEQYF,TRBJ2-7,-,TRBV6-1,TRBD2
TGTGCCAGCAGCCTACGAGGGGGCGCGGAGACCCAGTACTTC,CASSLRGGAETQYF,TRBJ2-5,-,TRBV11-2,TRBD1
TGTGCCAGCAGCCAAGAGGGCGGGGGGGCCCGGGAGACCCAGTACTTC,CASSQEGGGARETQYF,TRBJ2-5,few,TRBV4-2,TRBD2
TGCGCCAGTCAGGATTCTGGTTCACCCCTCCACTTT,CASQDSGSPLHF,TRBJ1-6,-,TRBV5-1,-
TGTGCCAGCAGCACCCGGGGAGGGGACACAGATACGCAGTATTTT,CASSTRGGDTDTQYF,TRBJ2-3,-,TRBV4-2,TRBD2
TGCGCCAGCAGCCAGAGGCAGCGGGGAACCGGGGAGCTGTTTTTT,CASSQRQRGTGELFF,TRBJ2-2,-,TRBV4-3,TRBD2
TGTGCCAGCAGCCTCCTGCTCGGGACCCCCTACGAGCAGTACTTC,CASSLLLGTPYEQYF,TRBJ2-7,-,TRBV7-8,-
TGTGCCCGCGGTTACGCGAACACCGGGGAGCTGTTTTTT,CARGYANTGELFF,TRBJ2-2,-,TRBV30,-
TGTGCCAGCAGTGGAGACAATTATGAAAAACTGTTTTTT,CASSGDNYEKLFF,TRBJ1-4,-,TRBV2,-
TGTGCCAGTAGTATGAGGCCGGGACAGGGGGCAAATCAGCCCCAGCATTTT,CASSMRPGQGANQPQHF,TRBJ1-5,-,TRBV19,TRBD1
TGTGCCAGCAGCTCGCTCAAAACAGGGGCCGGTCAGCCCCAGCATTTT,CASSSLKTGAGQPQHF,TRBJ1-5,-,TRBV7-8,TRBD1
TGCAGCGTTGGGGGTAAAAATGAGCAGTTCTTC,CSVGGKNEQFF,TRBJ2-1,-,TRBV29-1,-
TGTGCCAGCAGCTTTACAAGGAAATCACCCCTCCACTTT,CASSFTRKSPLHF,TRBJ1-6,few,TRBV11-3,-
TGTGCCAGTAGTGGTCTAGCCGCGAACACCGGGGAGCTGTTTTTT,CASSGLAANTGELFF,TRBJ2-2,-,TRBV19,-
TGCAGCGTTGAAGATTTCAGGGGAAGGCCAGAGACCCAGTACTTC,CSVEDFRGRPETQYF,TRBJ2-5,-,TRBV29-1,-
TGTGCCAGCAGCTTGGACAACAGAGGCCATGAGCAGTTCTTC,CASSLDNRGHEQFF,TRBJ2-1,few,TRBV7-2,-
TGCGCCAGCAGCTCCAGGCCGCCGGGACAGGGTGACTCACCCCTCCACTTT,CASSSRPPGQGDSPLHF,TRBJ1-6,-,TRBV5-1,TRBD1
TGTGCCATCAGTGAGTCACTAGCGGGAATGGTGGAGCAGTACTTC,CAISESLAGMVEQYF,TRBJ2-7,once,TRBV10-3,TRBD2
TGTGCCAGCTCCCGGGAAGGTACTGAAGCTTTCTTT,CASSREGTEAFF,TRBJ1-1,-,TRBV18,-
TGCAGCGTTGAAGAGATAGTTGGGGCAGAAGCTTTCTTT,CSVEEIVGAEAFF,TRBJ1-1,-,TRBV29-1,-
TGTGCCAGCTCCCTGTCCACGAATTCACCCCTCCACTTT,CASSLSTNSPLHF,TRBJ1-6,few,TRBV7-9,-
TGTGCCAGCAGCTCGGGACAGAATATGTTGGATACGCAGTATTTT,CASSSGQNMLDTQYF,TRBJ2-3,-,TRBV7-9,TRBD1
TGTGCCAGCAGCCCCGACAATGATCGTGGCCGCGGGCAGTTCTTC,CASSPDNDRGRGQFF,TRBJ2-1,-,TRBV7-3,-
TGTGCTAGCAGCTCAGGGGGTATGTCCTACAATGAGCAGTTCTTC,CASSSGGMSYNEQFF,TRBJ2-1,-,TRBV7-7,TRBD1
TGCAGCGTTGGGAGGGCAGGGGAGACCCAGTACTTC,CSVGRAGETQYF,TRBJ2-5,-,TRBV29-1,-
TGTGCCAGCAGCCCTCCGGGACAAGCCCGCCCCCAGTACTTC,CASSPPGQARPQYF,TRBJ2-5,-,TRBV28,-
TGTGCCAGCAGCCTTAGCGGGAGAGCAGATACGCAGTATTTT,CASSLSGRADTQYF,TRBJ2-3,few,TRBV9,TRBD2
TGTGCCTCACCTCGGGACAGGGCTTTCGTGGATAATTCACCCCTCCACTTT,CASPRDRAFVDNSPLHF,TRBJ1-6,-,TRBV30,TRBD1
TGTGCCACCAGCAGAGACAACGGACAAGGCGTACAGCCCCAGCATTTT,CATSRDNGQGVQPQHF,TRBJ1-5,-,TRBV15,-
TGTGCCAGAAGAGACGCTGCCTCCTACAATGAGCAGTTCTTC,CARRDAASYNEQFF,TRBJ2-1,-,TRBV6-6,-
TGTGCCAGCACCCGGGACAGGGGGTCCTCTGGGGCCAACGTCCTGACTTTC,CASTRDRGSSGANVLTF,TRBJ2-6,-,TRBV2,TRBD1
TGTGCCAGCAGCCCCACAGGATCCAGCAATCAGCCCCAGCATTTT,CASSPTGSSNQPQHF,TRBJ1-5,-,TRBV6-5,-
TGTGCCAGCAGCTTGGGACACACTGGTACCTACGAGCAGTACTTC,CASSLGHTGTYEQYF,TRBJ2-7,-,TRBV5-5,-
TGTGCCAGCGAGCGAGGCGGGGGGACCTACAATGAGCAGTTCTTC,CASERGGGTYNEQFF,TRBJ2-1,-,TRBV9,TRBD2
TGTGCCAGCAGGGACCAAGGGGTAACTGGGGCCAACGTCCTGACTTTC,CASRDQGVTGANVLTF,TRBJ2-6,few,TRBV28,-
TGTGCCAGCGGAGCTCGGGGGACGTGGGGCTACGAGCAGTACTTC,CASGARGTWGYEQYF,TRBJ2-7,-,TRBV11-2,-
TGTGCCAGCAGCTTACGCCAACAGGGGAATGAGCAGTTCTTC,CASSLRQQGNEQFF,TRBJ2-1,-,TRBV7-8,TRBD1
TGTGCCACCTACACAAGGTCGGCAGGGCGGCGGGAGACCCAGTACTTC,CATYTRSAGRRETQYF,TRBJ2-5,once,TRBV5-4,-
TGTGCCAGCAGTGAAGCGGCGGGAAACACCATATATTTT,CASSEAAGNTIYF,TRBJ1-3,-,TRBV6-1,-
TGTGCCAGCAGCTTGGGTAGGGGAAACACTGAAGCTTTCTTT,CASSLGRGNTEAFF,TRBJ1-1,once,TRBV5-6,-
TGCGCCAGCAGCCCTTCTGGTTCACGAGGAGGGGCCAACGTCCTGACTTTC,CASSPSGSRGGANVLTF,TRBJ2-6,-,TRBV4-1,-
TGTGCCAGCTCCAACGGGGGACTCAATGAGCAGTTCTTC,CASSNGGLNEQFF,TRBJ2-1,-,TRBV6-4,-
TGCGCCAGCAGCCAAAACGACAGGAGGGCGGAGACCCAGTACTTC,CASSQNDRRAETQYF,TRBJ2-5,-,TRBV4-1,-
TGTGCCAGCTCACCACGGAACACAGATACGCAGTATTTT,CASSPRNTDTQYF,TRBJ2-3,-,TRBV18,-
TGTGCCAGCAGCTCCGAGACAGGGACCAATCAGCCCCAGCATTTT,CASSSETGTNQPQHF,TRBJ1-5,-,TRBV7-8,TRBD1
TGCGCCAGCAGCTTGGGTGGTCGCGGGCCAATCTCCTACGAGCAGTACTTC,CASSLGGRGPISYEQYF,TRBJ2-7,-,TRBV5-1,-
TGCGCCAGCAGTCGAGGAGGGGGCGCCAAGCGCTACACCTTC,CASSRGGGAKRYTF,TRBJ1-2,-,TRBV23-1,TRBD1
TGTGCCAGCAGCGTAGGCGGGGCCAACGTCCTGACTTTC,CASSVGGANVLTF,TRBJ2-6,-,TRBV9,-
TGTGCCAGTAGCCGAGGGGGGAGTGGGCGAGATACGCAGTATTTT,CASSRGGSGRDTQYF,TRBJ2-3,once,TRBV19,-